These T cell receptor beta chains were read from a single sample in a study of T-cell reconstitution after alpha-beta-depleted transplantation in children. One entry per CDR3 protein, called by TCRdb with MiXCR from the PCR reads. The sample lists around 52,000 distinct CDR3 sequences; approximately 6.1% were seen once. The sample was PBMCs, mostly from graft donor cells, taken 60 days after TCRalphabeta/CD19-depleted stem cell transplant. The receptors were sampled from a female patient aged 2-9 years who had a stem cell transplant for aplastic anemia, so the T cells may come from the graft donor. The CDR3 runs from the conserved cysteine through the conserved F or W. Each record gives: CDR3 length, clone size, J gene, V gene, D gene, CDR3 protein, CDR3 DNA. A D gene is named only where the DNA matches it firmly. Size is stated for part of the rows, as once, few or many counts, or as a class when the clone is expanded.

17 few TRBJ2-7 TRBV5-6 NA CASSLGPKGSFSHEQYF TGTGCCAGCAGCTTGGGGCCCAAGGGTAGCTTCTCCCACGAGCAGTACTTC
13 NA TRBJ1-1 TRBV5-1 NA CASSGGQNTEAFF TGCGCCAGCAGTGGGGGGCAGAACACTGAAGCTTTCTTT
14 few TRBJ1-1 TRBV11-2 NA CASSLGVWNTEAFF TGTGCCAGCAGCTTAGGCGTGTGGAACACTGAAGCTTTCTTT
15 many TRBJ2-3 TRBV18 NA CASSPSFGRGDTQYF TGTGCCAGCTCACCCTCCTTTGGCCGTGGAGATACGCAGTATTTT
14 many TRBJ2-5 TRBV28 TRBD2 CASSLSGGAETQYF TGTGCCAGCAGTTTAAGCGGGGGGGCCGAGACCCAGTACTTC
15 large TRBJ2-1 TRBV12-3/TRBV12-4 NA CASSSSGGSYNEQFF TGTGCCAGCAGTTCCAGCGGCGGCTCCTACAATGAGCAGTTCTTC
20 many TRBJ2-2 TRBV7-2 TRBD1 CASRRPPGQGFRYGTGELFF TGTGCCAGCAGACGACCACCGGGACAGGGATTTAGATACGGCACCGGGGAGCTGTTTTTT
14 many TRBJ1-2 TRBV12-3/TRBV12-4 TRBD1 CASSTRTGFYGYTF TGTGCCAGCAGCACGCGGACAGGCTTCTATGGCTACACCTTC
14 many TRBJ2-3 TRBV12-3/TRBV12-4 NA CASSVRVNTDTQYF TGTGCCAGCAGTGTCAGGGTTAACACAGATACGCAGTATTTT
15 many TRBJ1-5 TRBV2 NA CASSEGGGQEQPQHF TGTGCCAGCAGTGAGGGCGGGGGGCAAGAACAGCCCCAGCATTTT
13 NA TRBJ1-1 TRBV28 NA CASSTGWAPEAFF TGTGCCAGCAGTACAGGATGGGCGCCTGAAGCTTTCTTT
14 NA TRBJ2-7 TRBV7-6 TRBD1 CASTQGTGTYEQYF TGTGCCAGCACACAAGGGACAGGGACCTACGAGCAGTACTTC
12 many TRBJ2-7 TRBV20-1 NA CSAREEGYEQYF TGCAGTGCTAGAGAGGAGGGCTACGAGCAGTACTTC
20 NA TRBJ2-3 TRBV6-1 TRBD2 CASSESPSGGAPSRTDTQYF TGTGCCAGCAGTGAGAGCCCTAGCGGGGGGGCCCCTTCCCGCACAGATACGCAGTATTTT
16 few TRBJ2-1 TRBV18 NA CASSPHRPSSYNEQFF TGTGCCAGCTCACCGCATCGACCAAGCTCCTACAATGAGCAGTTCTTC
15 NA TRBJ2-2 TRBV2 NA CASSEAGGPTGEQFF TGTGCCAGCAGTGAAGCGGGGGGACCCACCGGGGAGCAGTTTTTT
16 NA TRBJ2-1 TRBV14 TRBD1 CASSQLAGGADNEQFF TGTGCCAGCAGCCAACTCGCAGGGGGCGCAGACAATGAGCAGTTCTTC
16 many TRBJ2-1 TRBV6-1 NA CASSEGSQGPYNEQFF TGTGCCAGCAGTGAGGGGTCCCAGGGGCCGTACAATGAGCAGTTCTTC
18 many TRBJ1-6 TRBV20-1 NA CSARDLPGGSSYNSPLHF TGCAGTGCTAGAGATCTTCCGGGGGGGAGCTCCTATAATTCACCCCTCCACTTT
14 many TRBJ1-2 TRBV6-6 NA CASSRDRGGYGYTF TGTGCCAGCAGTCGCGATCGTGGGGGCTATGGCTACACCTTC
15 many TRBJ2-1 TRBV12-3/TRBV12-4 TRBD2 CASSRATSGNNEQFF TGTGCCAGCAGTAGAGCGACTAGCGGTAACAATGAGCAGTTCTTC
13 many TRBJ1-2 TRBV20-1 TRBD1 CSARQGVGYGYTF TGCAGTGCTAGACAGGGGGTGGGCTATGGCTACACCTTC
13 many TRBJ2-1 TRBV29-1 TRBD2 CSAQTSGANEQFF TGCAGCGCACAGACTAGCGGGGCGAATGAGCAGTTCTTC
17 few TRBJ2-3 TRBV23-1 TRBD2 CASSQPRTSGNTDTQYF TGCGCCAGCAGTCAACCGCGGACTAGCGGGAACACAGATACGCAGTATTTT
18 NA TRBJ1-1 TRBV21-1 NA CASSILRDIGGENTEAFF TGTGCCAGCAGCATTTTACGGGACATTGGTGGGGAAAACACTGAAGCTTTCTTT
16 many TRBJ2-1 TRBV29-1 NA CSVEVGILRSNNEQFF TGCAGCGTTGAAGTTGGTATCCTCCGATCCAACAATGAGCAGTTCTTC
15 many TRBJ2-3 TRBV6-5 NA CASTKRDPGTDTQYF TGTGCCAGCACCAAGAGGGACCCAGGCACAGATACGCAGTATTTT
17 NA TRBJ2-1 TRBV11-2 TRBD2 CASSLEGLAGTWVDQFF TGTGCCAGCAGCTTGGAGGGACTAGCGGGGACCTGGGTTGATCAGTTCTTC
13 NA TRBJ2-2 TRBV3-1 NA CAVGRKNTGELFF TGTGCTGTAGGGAGGAAGAACACCGGGGAGCTGTTTTTT
13 many TRBJ1-1 TRBV20-1 NA CSNLKQDYTEAFF TGCAGTAATCTAAAACAGGATTACACTGAAGCTTTCTTT
11 many TRBJ2-7 TRBV5-1 NA CASSSPTEQYF TGCGCCAGCAGCTCACCCACCGAGCAGTACTTC
14 few TRBJ2-1 TRBV2 NA CASSLVRDLNEQFF TGTGCCAGCAGTCTCGTCCGGGATTTAAATGAGCAGTTCTTC
16 many TRBJ1-1 TRBV7-9 NA CASSSTGPIKNTEAFF TGTGCCAGCAGCTCGACAGGCCCGATAAAGAACACTGAAGCTTTCTTT
15 NA TRBJ2-3 TRBV7-9 TRBD2 CASSFSTLRENTQYF TGTGCCAGCAGCTTTTCAACCTTGCGGGAGAATACGCAGTATTTT
12 many TRBJ2-1 TRBV4-1 NA CASSPGLLEQFF TGCGCCAGCAGCCCGGGACTCTTGGAGCAGTTCTTC
15 NA TRBJ1-1 TRBV7-2 NA CASSLVAGERTEAFF TGTGCCAGCAGCTTAGTGGCAGGGGAGCGCACTGAAGCTTTCTTT
14 NA TRBJ2-7 TRBV5-1 NA CASSLEGRGYEQYF TGCGCCAGCAGCTTGGAGGGGCGTGGGTACGAGCAGTACTTC
15 many TRBJ2-2 TRBV5-1 NA CASSWAGTNTGELFF TGCGCCAGCAGCTGGGCCGGAACGAACACCGGGGAGCTGTTTTTT
11 many TRBJ1-1 TRBV28 NA CASSLAGKAFF TGTGCCAGCAGTTTGGCTGGAAAGGCTTTCTTT
12 many TRBJ2-1 TRBV7-3 NA CASSFEVGEQFF TGTGCCAGCAGCTTTGAAGTCGGTGAGCAGTTCTTC
13 many TRBJ2-5 TRBV29-1 TRBD1 CSARQGLQETQYF TGCAGCGCGAGACAGGGCCTCCAAGAGACCCAGTACTTC